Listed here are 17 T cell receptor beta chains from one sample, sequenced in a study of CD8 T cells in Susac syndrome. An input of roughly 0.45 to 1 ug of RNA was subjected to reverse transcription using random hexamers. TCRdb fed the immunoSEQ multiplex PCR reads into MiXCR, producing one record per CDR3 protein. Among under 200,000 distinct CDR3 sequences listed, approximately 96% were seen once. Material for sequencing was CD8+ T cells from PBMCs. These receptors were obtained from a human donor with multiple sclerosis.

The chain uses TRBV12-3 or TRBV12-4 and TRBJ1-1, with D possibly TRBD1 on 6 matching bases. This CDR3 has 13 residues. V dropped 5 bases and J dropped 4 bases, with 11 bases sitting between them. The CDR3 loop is CASSPGTSTEAFF. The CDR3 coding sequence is TGTGCCAGCAGTCCCGGGACAAGCACTGAAGCTTTCTTT.

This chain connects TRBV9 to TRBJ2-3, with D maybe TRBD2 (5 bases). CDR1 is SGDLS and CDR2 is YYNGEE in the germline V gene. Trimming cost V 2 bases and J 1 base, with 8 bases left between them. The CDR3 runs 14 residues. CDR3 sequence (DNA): TGTGCCAGCAGCGTTGGTAGCGGCACAGATACGCAGTATTTT. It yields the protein CASSVGSGTDTQYF.

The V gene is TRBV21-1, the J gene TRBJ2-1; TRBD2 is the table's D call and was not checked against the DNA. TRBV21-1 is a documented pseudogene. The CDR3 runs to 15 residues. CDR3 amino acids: CASSKETSGYNEQFF. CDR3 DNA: TGTGCCAGCAGCAAAGAGACTAGCGGCTACAATGAGCAGTTCTTC.

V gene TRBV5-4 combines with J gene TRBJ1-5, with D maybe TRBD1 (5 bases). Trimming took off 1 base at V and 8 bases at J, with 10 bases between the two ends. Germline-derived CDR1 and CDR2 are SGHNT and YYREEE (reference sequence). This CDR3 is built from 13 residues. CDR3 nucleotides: TGTGCCAGCAGCTTGACATTGGGGGAGCCCCAGCATTTT. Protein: CASSLTLGEPQHF.

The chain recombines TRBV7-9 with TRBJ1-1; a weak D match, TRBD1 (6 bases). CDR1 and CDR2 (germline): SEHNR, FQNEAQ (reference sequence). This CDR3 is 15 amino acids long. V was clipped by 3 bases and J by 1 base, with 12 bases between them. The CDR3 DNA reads TGTGCCAGCAGCTTGTCTGGACAGCGGAACACTGAAGCTTTCTTT. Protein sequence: CASSLSGQRNTEAFF.

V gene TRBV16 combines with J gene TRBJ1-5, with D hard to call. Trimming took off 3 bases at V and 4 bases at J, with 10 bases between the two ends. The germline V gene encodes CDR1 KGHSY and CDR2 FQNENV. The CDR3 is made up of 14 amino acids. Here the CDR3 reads CASSQGRWNQPQHF. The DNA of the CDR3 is TGTGCCAGCAGCCAGGGGAGGTGGAATCAGCCCCAGCATTTT.

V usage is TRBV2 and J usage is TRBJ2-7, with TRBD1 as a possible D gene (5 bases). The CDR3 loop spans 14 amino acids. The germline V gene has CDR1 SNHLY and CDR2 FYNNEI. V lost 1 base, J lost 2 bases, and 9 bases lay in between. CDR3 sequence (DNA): TGTGCCAGCAGTGAAGTTGACAGCGCCTACGAGCAGTACTTC. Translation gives CASSEVDSAYEQYF.

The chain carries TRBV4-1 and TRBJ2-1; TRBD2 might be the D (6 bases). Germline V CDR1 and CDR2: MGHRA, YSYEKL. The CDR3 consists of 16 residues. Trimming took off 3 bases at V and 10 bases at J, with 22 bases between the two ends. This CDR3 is CASSQDPGGISGEQFF. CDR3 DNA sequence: TGCGCCAGCAGCCAGGATCCCGGCGGTATTAGCGGCGAGCAGTTCTTC.

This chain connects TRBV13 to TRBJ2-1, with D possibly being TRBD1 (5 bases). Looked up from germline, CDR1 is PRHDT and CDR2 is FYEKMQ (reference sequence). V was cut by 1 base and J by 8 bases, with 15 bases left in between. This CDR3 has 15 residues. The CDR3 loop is CASSLVVDKGDEQFF. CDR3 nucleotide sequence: TGTGCCAGCAGCTTAGTCGTGGACAAGGGTGATGAGCAGTTCTTC. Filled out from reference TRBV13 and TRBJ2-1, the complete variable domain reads AAGVIQSPRHLIKEKRETATLKCYPIPRHDTVYWYQQGPGQDPQFLISFYEKMQSDKGSIPDRFSAQQFSDYHSELNMSSLELGDSALYFCASSLVVDKGDEQFFGPGTRLTVL.

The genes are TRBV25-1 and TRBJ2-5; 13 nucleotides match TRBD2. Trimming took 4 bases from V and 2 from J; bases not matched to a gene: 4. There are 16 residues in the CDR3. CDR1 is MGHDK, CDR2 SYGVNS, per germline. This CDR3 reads CASSGGLAGIQETQYF. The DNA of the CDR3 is TGTGCCAGCAGTGGGGGACTAGCGGGGATTCAAGAGACCCAGTACTTC. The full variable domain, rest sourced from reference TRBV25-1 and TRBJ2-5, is EADIYQTPRYLVIGTGKKITLECSQTMGHDKMYWYQQDPGMELHLIHYSYGVNSTEKGDLSSESTVSRIRTEHFPLTLESARPSHTSQYLCASSGGLAGIQETQYFGPGTRLLVL.

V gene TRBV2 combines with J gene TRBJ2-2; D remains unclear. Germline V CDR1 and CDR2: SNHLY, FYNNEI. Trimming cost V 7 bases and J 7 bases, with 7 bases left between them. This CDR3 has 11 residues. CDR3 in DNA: TGTGCCAGCACAGTCAGCGGGGAGCTGTTTTTT. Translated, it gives CASTVSGELFF.

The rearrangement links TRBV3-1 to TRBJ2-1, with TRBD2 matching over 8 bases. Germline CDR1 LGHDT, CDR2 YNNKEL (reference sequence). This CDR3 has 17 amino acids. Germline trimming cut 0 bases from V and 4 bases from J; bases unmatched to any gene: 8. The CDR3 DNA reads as TGTGCCAGCAGCCAAGATACAGCGGGGGACCTATACAATGAGCAGTTCTTC. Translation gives CASSQDTAGDLYNEQFF.

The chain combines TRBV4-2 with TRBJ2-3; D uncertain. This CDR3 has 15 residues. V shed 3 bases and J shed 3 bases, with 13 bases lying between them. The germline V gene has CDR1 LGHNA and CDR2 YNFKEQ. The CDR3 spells CASSQRPIGTDTQYF. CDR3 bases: TGTGCCAGCAGCCAGCGTCCCATTGGGACAGATACGCAGTATTTT.

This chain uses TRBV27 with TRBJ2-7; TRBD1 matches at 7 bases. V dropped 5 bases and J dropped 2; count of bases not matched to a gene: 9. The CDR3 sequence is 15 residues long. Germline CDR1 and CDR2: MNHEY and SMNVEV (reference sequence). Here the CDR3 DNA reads TGTGCCAGCAGTATGTACAGGGGAGTTGCCTACGAGCAGTACTTC. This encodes CASSMYRGVAYEQYF.

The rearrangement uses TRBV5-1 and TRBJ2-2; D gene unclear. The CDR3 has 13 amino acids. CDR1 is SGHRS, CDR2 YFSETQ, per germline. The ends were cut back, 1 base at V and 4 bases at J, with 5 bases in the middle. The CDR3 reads CASSLWGTGELFF. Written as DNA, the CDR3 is TGCGCCAGCAGCTTGTGGGGCACCGGGGAGCTGTTTTTT. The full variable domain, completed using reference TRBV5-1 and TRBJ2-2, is KAGVTQTPRYLIKTRGQQVTLSCSPISGHRSVSWYQQTPGQGLQFLFEYFSETQRNKGNFPGRFSGRQFSNSRSEMNVSTLELGDSALYLCASSLWGTGELFFGEGSRLTVL.

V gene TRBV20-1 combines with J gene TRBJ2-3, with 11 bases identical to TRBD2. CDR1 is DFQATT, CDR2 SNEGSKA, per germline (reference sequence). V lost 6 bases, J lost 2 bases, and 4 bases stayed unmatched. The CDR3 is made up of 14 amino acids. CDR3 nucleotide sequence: TGCAGTGCAGAGACTAGCGGGGACACAGATACGCAGTATTTT. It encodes CSAETSGDTDTQYF.

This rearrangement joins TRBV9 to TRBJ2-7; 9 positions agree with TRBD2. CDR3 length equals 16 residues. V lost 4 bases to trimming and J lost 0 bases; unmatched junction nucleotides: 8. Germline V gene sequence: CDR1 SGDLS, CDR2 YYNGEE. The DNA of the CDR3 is TGTGCCAGCAGCCCCAGACTAGCGGAAAGCTCCTACGAGCAGTACTTC. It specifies CASSPRLAESSYEQYF.